Listed here are 30 T cell receptor beta chains from one sample, sequenced in a study of blood T cell dynamics during melanoma immunotherapy. Profiling relied on immunoSEQ multiplex PCR, and the TCRdb table lists in-frame clones only, not all of them. The repertoire holds around 12,000 clones, with approximately 88% as singletons. The time point is: pre-treatment baseline. Sample: blood, taken from a patient treated with checkpoint blockade. The receptors shown here come from a human donor with melanoma.

The chain couples TRBV6-6 to TRBJ1-2, with TRBD1 as a possible D gene (5 bases). Trimming stripped 5 bases from V and 8 bases from J, with 12 bases between. The CDR3 totals 12 residues. CDR1 MNHNY and CDR2 SVGAGI come from the germline V gene (reference sequence). This CDR3 reads CASSRDGGGYTF. DNA for the CDR3: TGTGCCAGCAGTCGGGACGGAGGGGGCTACACCTTC.

This clone was recorded only once. The J gene is TRBJ1-3, the V gene TRBV7-3; the D gene is possibly TRBD1 (6 bases). This CDR3 is built from 17 residues. V was trimmed by 5 bases and J by 2 bases, leaving 19 bases between them. Per the germline V gene, CDR1 is SGHTA and CDR2 is FQGTGA. CDR3 sequence: CASSRGAGLVAGNTIYF. The CDR3 bases are TGTGCCAGCAGCAGGGGGGCAGGGCTTGTTGCTGGAAACACCATATATTTT.

This clone was seen a handful of times. The chain employs TRBV28 and TRBJ2-3, with 7 positions matching TRBD2. CDR1 and CDR2 from the germline V gene are MDHEN and SYDVKM. J gave up 3 bases and V 2 bases, and 8 bases lay outside the gene matches. The CDR3 runs 16 residues. The CDR3 loop reads CASSLGSGGRTDTQYF. For the CDR3, the DNA is TGTGCCAGCAGTTTAGGGTCGGGGGGAAGAACAGATACGCAGTATTTT.

A few counts support this clone. This sequence joins TRBV2 and TRBJ2-7; no reliable D call. Germline V CDR1 and CDR2: SNHLY, FYNNEI. This CDR3 has 14 amino acids. V shed 6 bases and J shed 4 bases, with 16 bases lying between them. The CDR3 region has the DNA TGTGCCAGCAGGGCCCGTTTCGGTTATTACGAGCAGTACTTC. This gives the protein CASRARFGYYEQYF.

The CDR3 coding sequence is TGTGCCAGCAGCGCGACTAGCGGGGGAACCCAGTACTTC. Translated: CASSATSGGTQYF. This chain joins TRBV5-4 and TRBJ2-5; 12 nucleotides align to TRBD2. The J segment lost 8 bases and the V segment lost 4 bases, leaving 3 bases of the junction unmatched. The CDR3 is 13 residues long. Germline assignment: CDR1 SGHNT and CDR2 YYREEE (reference sequence).

The V gene is TRBV9, the J gene TRBJ2-5, with 7 bases matching TRBD1. The CDR3 runs to 17 residues. Per germline, CDR1 SGDLS and CDR2 YYNGEE. V was pared by 3 bases and J by 5 bases, with 16 bases of the junction left unmatched. CDR3 bases: TGTGCCAGCAGCGGCGTGCCAATGACAGGGTTAAGGGAGACCCAGTACTTC. Protein product: CASSGVPMTGLRETQYF.

The chain uses TRBV5-5 and TRBJ2-2; no reliable D call. There are 16 residues in the CDR3. V was shortened by 0 bases and J by 1 base, with 10 bases between the two germline ends. Germline assignment: CDR1 SGHKS and CDR2 YYEKEE (reference sequence). The CDR3 bases are TGTGCCAGCAGCTTGGACCCACTACAGAACACCGGGGAGCTGTTTTTT. This translates into CASSLDPLQNTGELFF.

This rearrangement joins TRBV19 to TRBJ1-5; 8 bases are a match to TRBD1. Germline V gene data show CDR1 as LNHDA and CDR2 as SQIVND (reference sequence). Trimming took 1 base from V and 7 from J; bases not matched to a gene: 6. The CDR3 is 15 amino acids. This CDR3 is CASSIVSGGGQPQHF. The CDR3 region has the DNA TGTGCCAGTAGTATAGTGTCAGGGGGCGGACAGCCCCAGCATTTT.

The V call is TRBV27, the J call TRBJ1-2; D possibly corresponds to TRBD1 (6 bases). From germline, CDR1 is MNHEY and CDR2 SMNVEV (reference sequence). The CDR3 contains 15 residues. V dropped 7 bases and J dropped 4 bases, with 19 bases sitting between them. CDR3 bases: TGTGCCAGCAAACTGACGATCAGGGGCCCCTATGGCTACACCTTC. Its protein product is CASKLTIRGPYGYTF.

In nucleotides, the CDR3 is TGTGCCATCAAAGGGGACACCACAGATACGCAGTATTTT. Encoded protein: CAIKGDTTDTQYF. The V call is TRBV10-3, the J call TRBJ2-3; perhaps TRBD1 as D (6 bases). The CDR3 sequence is 13 residues long. Germline V gives CDR1 ENHRY, CDR2 SYGVKD. V lost 7 bases to trimming and J lost 2 bases, with 10 bases between them.

The chain links TRBV7-3 to TRBJ1-1; D is unresolved. From germline, CDR1 is SGHTA and CDR2 FQGTGA. The CDR3 has 16 amino acids. The germline V and J ends were trimmed by 1 base and 0 bases, with 12 bases remaining between them. The CDR3 region is CASSLMGRKMNTEAFF. The CDR3 DNA sequence: TGTGCCAGCAGCTTAATGGGCAGGAAGATGAACACTGAAGCTTTCTTT.

This chain connects TRBV5-4 to TRBJ2-5; 8 bases match TRBD1. The germline gives CDR1 SGHNT, CDR2 YYREEE (reference sequence). The length of the CDR3 is 15 residues. V was clipped by 4 bases and J by 5 bases; unmatched bases: 10. CDR3 nucleotide sequence: TGTGCCAGCAGCCCCCAACAGGGGGGTGGGGAGACCCAGTACTTC. Translation gives CASSPQQGGGETQYF.

The chain links TRBV7-9 to TRBJ2-5; unclear D gene. CDR1 is SEHNR, CDR2 FQNEAQ, per germline (reference sequence). The CDR3 is 15 amino acids. V lost 1 base and J lost 1, with 10 bases in between. This chain's CDR3 is CASSLEGWVQETQYF. The CDR3 DNA reads as TGTGCCAGCAGCTTAGAAGGGTGGGTCCAAGAGACCCAGTACTTC.

The gene calls are TRBV7-8 and TRBJ1-3, with D unresolved. Germline lookup yields CDR1 SGHVS and CDR2 FQNEAQ. V lost 5 bases, J lost 0 bases, and 11 bases lay in between. This CDR3 is 15 amino acids long. The CDR3 region is CASSETRVSGNTIYF. The CDR3 nucleotides read TGTGCCAGCAGCGAGACACGGGTCTCTGGAAACACCATATATTTT.

The chain is built from TRBV15 and TRBJ2-4; D unresolved. The germline V gene has CDR1 LNHNV and CDR2 YYDKDF (reference sequence). The CDR3 loop spans 14 amino acids. V was cut by 0 bases and J by 9 bases, with 12 bases left in between. CDR3 sequence: CATSRDRVVGIQYF. CDR3 coding DNA: TGTGCCACCAGCAGAGATAGGGTGGTGGGCATTCAGTACTTC.

The gene calls are TRBV5-1 and TRBJ2-2; D is perhaps TRBD1 (7 bases). The V gene lost 3 bases and the J gene lost 13 bases, with 16 bases spanning the gap. Looked up from germline, CDR1 is SGHRS and CDR2 is YFSETQ. CDR3 size: 13 residues. The CDR3 DNA sequence: TGCGCCAGCAGCTCGCACAGGGGAGGAGGGCTGTTTTTT. Its protein product is CASSSHRGGGLFF.

CDR3 protein: CAWLHPRASGANVLTF. CDR3 DNA: TGTGCCTGGCTCCATCCCCGGGCCTCTGGGGCCAACGTCCTGACTTTC. The chain employs TRBV30 and TRBJ2-6; D uncertain. Germline CDR1 reads GTSNPN; CDR2 reads SVGIG (reference sequence). The CDR3 covers 16 residues. V lost 5 bases to trimming and J lost 0 bases, with 14 bases between them.

The rearrangement uses TRBV6-1 and TRBJ1-2, with D possibly matching TRBD1 (5 bases). Trimming stripped 8 bases from V and 4 bases from J, with 14 bases between. Germline V gives CDR1 MNHNS, CDR2 SASEGT. CDR3 length: 13 residues. CDR3 nucleotide sequence: TGTGCCAGCGGGGGTTTCGGGGGCTATGGCTACACCTTC. This sequence encodes CASGGFGGYGYTF.

CDR3 loop: CASSESEETQYF. The CDR3 DNA is TGTGCCAGCAGTGAATCGGAAGAGACCCAGTACTTC. The chain recombines TRBV9 with TRBJ2-5; D is ambiguous. Germline V gene lookup returns CDR1 SGDLS and CDR2 YYNGEE. V dropped 5 bases and J dropped 3 bases, with 8 bases sitting between them. There are 12 residues in the CDR3.

The chain couples TRBV5-4 to TRBJ1-6; D gene uncertain. Germline V gives CDR1 SGHNT, CDR2 YYREEE (reference sequence). V lost 6 bases and J 12 bases, leaving 16 bases between the germline ends. The CDR3 sequence is 13 residues long. The CDR3, as DNA: TGTGCCAGCACCTCATGGCTATTCGGACCCCTCCACTTT. Translating gives CASTSWLFGPLHF.

The genes are TRBV19 and TRBJ2-7; TRBD1 agrees at 7 bases. V was clipped by 1 base and J by 11 bases; unmatched bases: 11. CDR3 length: 14 residues. Germline CDR1 is LNHDA and CDR2 is SQIVND (reference sequence). CDR3 protein: CASSIAYGTEQKYF. The CDR3 DNA reads as TGTGCCAGTAGTATAGCCTATGGGACAGAACAGAAGTACTTC.

This clone appeared once. The V gene is TRBV19, the J gene TRBJ2-6; no clear D gene. The germline V gene encodes CDR1 LNHDA and CDR2 SQIVND (reference sequence). There are 14 residues in the CDR3. The V gene lost 3 bases and the J gene lost 1 base, with 4 bases spanning the gap. The CDR3 coding sequence is TGTGCCAGTAGTATGGGTTCTGGGGCCAACGTCCTGACTTTC. Protein product: CASSMGSGANVLTF.

This rearrangement joins TRBV12-2 to TRBJ1-1; the D segment call TRBD1 is taken from the table without a DNA check. TRBV12-2 is a documented pseudogene. The CDR3 extends over 16 amino acids. The CDR3 DNA follows: TGTGCAAGTCGCTTAGGGCGGGACAGGGTGAACACTGAAGCTTTCTTT. Its protein is CASRLGRDRVNTEAFF.

This clone came up once. The chain combines TRBV4-1 with TRBJ2-1; TRBD2 matches 9 bases. This CDR3 spans 16 amino acids. Germline V gene sequence: CDR1 MGHRA, CDR2 YSYEKL. V dropped 0 bases and J dropped 2; count of bases not matched to a gene: 2. The CDR3: CASSQDSSGTYNEQFF. Written as DNA, the CDR3 is TGCGCCAGCAGCCAAGATTCTAGCGGGACCTACAATGAGCAGTTCTTC.

The chain links TRBV13 to TRBJ1-2, with 7 bases lining up with TRBD1. Per germline, CDR1 PRHDT and CDR2 FYEKMQ (reference sequence). The CDR3 spans 16 residues. V was clipped by 5 bases and J by 4 bases; unmatched bases: 13. CDR3 DNA sequence: TGTGCCAGCAGCCGTTTCCAGGGGGATTTGGGCTATGGCTACACCTTC. Its translation: CASSRFQGDLGYGYTF.

The gene calls are TRBV6-6 and TRBJ2-2; TRBD2 matches at 8 bases. CDR1 is MNHNY and CDR2 is SVGAGI in the germline V gene (reference sequence). Trimming took 7 bases from V and 4 from J; bases not matched to a gene: 5. CDR3 size: 14 residues. In DNA, the CDR3 is TGTGCCAGCACGGGGGGGCTGGGCACCGGGGAGCTGTTTTTT. Protein product: CASTGGLGTGELFF.

V usage is TRBV5-1 and J usage is TRBJ1-2, with 12 bases lining up with TRBD1. The CDR3 length is 16 residues. CDR1 and CDR2 (germline): SGHRS, YFSETQ. With 4 bases clipped from V and 7 bases from J, the junction kept 11 bases outside the gene matches. The CDR3: CASSRTGTGGEIGYTF. The CDR3 DNA sequence: TGCGCCAGCAGCCGCACCGGGACAGGGGGCGAGATTGGCTACACCTTC.

The J gene is TRBJ2-7, the V gene TRBV4-2; 8 bases agree with TRBD1. Germline values: CDR1 LGHNA, CDR2 YNFKEQ. With V trimmed by 3 bases and J by 6 bases, 7 bases remained unmatched. The CDR3 has 14 residues. Written as DNA, the CDR3 is TGTGCCAGCAGCCAGAGGACAGGGAATACCGAGCAGTACTTC. The encoded protein is CASSQRTGNTEQYF.

The V call is TRBV5-4, the J call TRBJ2-1; no clear D gene. Germline-derived CDR1 and CDR2 are SGHNT and YYREEE (reference sequence). Trimming removed 2 bases from V and 14 bases from J, with 11 bases in between. This CDR3 spans 11 amino acids. The CDR3 DNA reads TGTGCCAGCAGCTTTGGCCGTGGGGAGTTCTTC. Translated, it gives CASSFGRGEFF.

J is TRBJ2-5 and V is TRBV29-1; 7 bases fit TRBD1. V gave up 6 bases and J gave up 4 bases; unmatched junction bases: 8. The CDR3 is made up of 13 amino acids. CDR1 is SQVTM and CDR2 is ANQGSEA in the germline V gene. The CDR3 sequence: CSVAIGGGETQYF. Written as DNA, the CDR3 is TGCAGCGTCGCAATAGGGGGCGGAGAGACCCAGTACTTC. The full variable domain, completed using reference TRBV29-1 and TRBJ2-5, is SAVISQKPSRDICQRGTSLTIQCQVDSQVTMMFWYRQQPGQSLTLIATANQGSEATYESGFVIDKFPISRPNLTFSTLTVSNMSPEDSSIYLCSVAIGGGETQYFGPGTRLLVL.